This T cell receptor beta chain stems from a study of shared clonotypes between healthy human individuals. Study-wide findings and caveats: Among several donors, about 5% of naive CD4 clonotypes were found in common.

CD45RA+ naive and CD45RA-negative memory subsets were separated from CD4+ cells. Repertoires were generated with immunoSEQ multiplex PCR, while TCRdb's copy carries only in-frame clones and drops some. The top ten hold roughly 0.55% of the sample, which has around 1.1 million clones, about 80% seen once. This clone was observed once. Its antigen is still unknown. CDR1 is SGHRS and CDR2 is YFSETQ in the germline V gene. The V gene lost 0 bases and the J gene lost 4 bases, with 13 bases spanning the gap. The CDR3 totals 15 residues. Sequencing used memory CD4+ T cells from PBMCs. Noted subset: CD45RA-negative fraction. This receptor was obtained from a man between 18 and 35 years old in good health. Some clones in this sample may be carry-over from other donors' samples. The genes are TRBV5-1 and TRBJ1-2, with TRBD1 as a possible D gene (6 bases). CDR3 residues: CASSLGAQGGYGYTF. The DNA for the CDR3 is TGCGCCAGCAGCTTGGGGGCACAGGGCGGCTATGGCTACACCTTC.